This is a list of T cell receptor beta chains from one sample in a study of post-analysis software for immune sequencing data. Via MiXCR, TCRdb re-called the PCR reads, giving one row per CDR3 protein. The repertoire consists of 750,000 to 950,000 distinct CDR3 sequences, with roughly 50% occurring once and the leading ten covering approximately 4.3%. Sequenced: blood. The source of these receptors is a girl between 5 and 17 years old with multiple sclerosis. Each CDR3 is given with its conserved first and last residue. The D gene is left open where the match is weak. Expanded clones get a size class; other rows say once, few or many, or leave the size out.

D	V	size	J	DNA	CDR3
.	TRBV5-1	.	TRBJ2-7	TGCGCCAGCAGCTTTACCTCCTCCGAGCAGTACTTC	CASSFTSSEQYF
TRBD2	TRBV5-1	.	TRBJ2-3	TGCGCCAGCAGCCCCACTGAAGGGACTAGCGGAAGCACAGATACGCAGTATTTT	CASSPTEGTSGSTDTQYF
.	TRBV6-6	.	TRBJ2-7	TGTGCCAGCAGCCGATCTCTAGGTACCGAGCAGTACTTC	CASSRSLGTEQYF
.	TRBV12-3/TRBV12-4	.	TRBJ1-5	TGTGCCAGCAGTTTGCCGGGTGAGCCCCAGCATTTT	CASSLPGEPQHF
.	TRBV4-1	.	TRBJ1-2	TGCGCCAGCAGCCAAGAAGCAGGGACTACTAACTATGGCTACACCTTC	CASSQEAGTTNYGYTF
TRBD2	TRBV7-2	.	TRBJ2-7	TGTGCCAGCAGCTTAATAGCGGGGGGGCGGGACGAGCAGTACTTC	CASSLIAGGRDEQYF
.	TRBV6-5	.	TRBJ1-2	TGTGCCAGCAGTTACGGGGGCAGCAACTATGGCTACACCTTC	CASSYGGSNYGYTF
TRBD2	TRBV5-1	.	TRBJ2-1	TGCGCCAGCAGCTCCGCTAGCGGGTGGTACAATGAGCAGTTCTTC	CASSSASGWYNEQFF
.	TRBV7-3	few	TRBJ2-7	TGTGCCAGCAGCTTTGGGGGGATTAAGCCCTACGAGCAGTACTTC	CASSFGGIKPYEQYF
.	TRBV7-9	.	TRBJ2-5	TGTGCCAGCAGCCCCGTGGCAGTACAAGAGACCCAGTACTTC	CASSPVAVQETQYF
.	TRBV5-1	few	TRBJ2-5	TGCGCCAGCAGCTTACAGGGGAGGTCCCAAGAGACCCAGTACTTC	CASSLQGRSQETQYF
TRBD1	TRBV28	few	TRBJ2-5	TGTGCCAGCAATGTCGGGACAGGGCAAGAGACCCAGTACTTC	CASNVGTGQETQYF
TRBD2	TRBV6-1	many	TRBJ2-3	TGTGCCAGCAGCGGACTAGCGGACACAGATACGCAGTATTTT	CASSGLADTDTQYF
.	TRBV27	once	TRBJ2-1	TGTGCCAGCAGTTTAAACGGGGGAGAGCGATTTGGTGAGCAGTTCTTC	CASSLNGGERFGEQFF
.	TRBV15	.	TRBJ1-4	TGTGCCACCAGCAGATCACAAGGCAGCCTCTTTGGTGAAAAACTGTTTTTT	CATSRSQGSLFGEKLFF
TRBD1	TRBV18	.	TRBJ1-6	TGTGCCAGCTCACCATGGGAGACAGGGAGCTCCTATAATTCACCCCTCCACTTT	CASSPWETGSSYNSPLHF
.	TRBV6-1	.	TRBJ1-2	TGTGCCAGCAGTGCCCAGTTTGTACATTATGGCTACACCTTC	CASSAQFVHYGYTF
.	TRBV12-3/TRBV12-4	.	TRBJ1-2	TGTGCCAGCAGTGGGGGCGCCTATGGCTACACCTTC	CASSGGAYGYTF
TRBD1	TRBV5-1	.	TRBJ2-7	TGCGCCAGCAGCATACCGCCGGGGACAGCCACCTACGAGCAGTACTTC	CASSIPPGTATYEQYF
TRBD2	TRBV3-1	.	TRBJ2-1	TGTGCCAGCAGCCAAACTAGCGGGGCTTCCAATGAGCAGTTCTTC	CASSQTSGASNEQFF
.	TRBV5-1	.	TRBJ2-5	TGCGCCAGCAGCTTGTATGCTGGGGAAGAGACCCAGTACTTC	CASSLYAGEETQYF
TRBD2	TRBV15	.	TRBJ2-7	TGTGCCACCAGCAGAGATTGGGGGGGCCTAGCGGGGATCTACGAGCAGTACTTC	CATSRDWGGLAGIYEQYF
.	TRBV20-1	.	TRBJ1-1	TGCAGTGCTAGCCCCGTTTGGACTGAAGCTTTCTTT	CSASPVWTEAFF
TRBD2	TRBV6-5	few	TRBJ2-5	TGTGCCAGCAGTTCCGGGACTAGCGGACAAGAGACCCAGTACTTC	CASSSGTSGQETQYF
TRBD2	TRBV3-1	.	TRBJ2-1	TGTGCCAGCAGTCACACTTCGACTAGCGGGGGGGCCGGGAATGAGCAGTTCTTC	CASSHTSTSGGAGNEQFF
TRBD1	TRBV5-1	few	TRBJ2-3	TGCGCCAGCAGCCTCGACAGGGCTAGCACAGATACGCAGTATTTT	CASSLDRASTDTQYF
.	TRBV5-6	.	TRBJ2-1	TGTGCCAGCAGCTTGGGAGGGGACTACAATGAGCAGTTCTTC	CASSLGGDYNEQFF
TRBD2	TRBV3-1	.	TRBJ2-1	TGTGCCAGCAGCCAAGTTTTCGCTAGCGGGAGCAGACTCTACAATGAGCAGTTCTTC	CASSQVFASGSRLYNEQFF
.	TRBV4-2	.	TRBJ1-1	TGTGCCAGCAGCCAAGAGTGGGCGGGGAACACTGAAGCTTTCTTT	CASSQEWAGNTEAFF
.	TRBV7-2	few	TRBJ1-6	TGTGCCAGCAGGGAAGGAAGCTCCTATAATTCACCCCTCCACTTT	CASREGSSYNSPLHF
TRBD2	TRBV12-3/TRBV12-4	.	TRBJ2-7	TGTGCCAGCAGGGGACTAGCGGGGGGCTACGAGCAGTACTTC	CASRGLAGGYEQYF
TRBD1	TRBV3-1	.	TRBJ2-1	TGTGCCAGCAGCCGAGGGGGTGGACAGGCAGGTGAGCAGTTCTTC	CASSRGGGQAGEQFF
TRBD2	TRBV7-6	few	TRBJ2-3	TGTGCCAGCAGCTTAGACCTTCCGGGACTAGCGGGACTCACAGATACGCAGTATTTT	CASSLDLPGLAGLTDTQYF
TRBD2	TRBV20-1	few	TRBJ2-1	TGCAGTGCTAGAGATCCTGCGGGAGGGCCCTACAATGAGCAGTTCTTC	CSARDPAGGPYNEQFF
TRBD1	TRBV12-3/TRBV12-4	.	TRBJ2-5	TGTGCCAGCAGTTTGGGACAGGGTACAGAGACCCAGTACTTC	CASSLGQGTETQYF
TRBD2	TRBV12-3/TRBV12-4	.	TRBJ2-2	TGTGCCAGCTACGTAGGCGGGGGGGCCTCCACCGGGGAGCTGTTTTTT	CASYVGGGASTGELFF
.	TRBV12-3/TRBV12-4	.	TRBJ2-5	TGTGCCAGCAGTTACTCGAGTCCAGGGAAGGAGACCCAGTACTTC	CASSYSSPGKETQYF
TRBD2	TRBV29-1	many	TRBJ2-1	TGCAGCGTGACGCTATCACTAGCGGTTGGTCGGGATGAGCAGTTCTTC	CSVTLSLAVGRDEQFF
.	TRBV15	once	TRBJ2-7	TGTGCCACCAGCAGAGAAGGAGTGGTAACCTACGAGCAGTACTTC	CATSREGVVTYEQYF
.	TRBV12-3/TRBV12-4	.	TRBJ1-1	TGTGCCAGCAGTTTAGCGCCGGGGGACCCAACTGAAGCTTTCTTT	CASSLAPGDPTEAFF
.	TRBV3-1	.	TRBJ1-5	TGTGCCAGCAGCCACTTTAAGAGGGGGCCCCAGCATTTT	CASSHFKRGPQHF
TRBD2	TRBV7-9	few	TRBJ2-5	TGTGCCAGCAGCCGTACTAGCGGGAGGCCGGAGGCGACCCAGTACTTC	CASSRTSGRPEATQYF
.	TRBV4-1	few	TRBJ2-5	TGCGCCAGCAGTCAGAGAAACAGGTTCCCGACCCAGTACTTC	CASSQRNRFPTQYF
.	TRBV9	.	TRBJ1-1	TGTGCCAGCAGCCCTATCGGGAGCACTGAAGCTTTCTTT	CASSPIGSTEAFF
TRBD2	TRBV29-1	few	TRBJ2-5	TGCAGCGCCAAGACTAGCGGGGGCAGAGGGGAGACCCAGTACTTC	CSAKTSGGRGETQYF
.	TRBV7-3	.	TRBJ2-3	TGTGCCAGCAGCCCCGAGAGCTCTGACACAGATACGCAGTATTTT	CASSPESSDTDTQYF
.	TRBV4-1	.	TRBJ2-4	TGCGCCAGCAGCCAAGAAAATATCAACATTCAGTACTTC	CASSQENINIQYF
TRBD1	TRBV4-1	.	TRBJ2-1	TGCGCCAGCAGCCAGGTCAGGGGGATCGATGAGCAGTTCTTC	CASSQVRGIDEQFF
TRBD1	TRBV29-1	.	TRBJ2-5	TGCAGCGTTCGGGACAGGGTGGGGGAGACCCAGTACTTC	CSVRDRVGETQYF